Below, 24 T cell receptor beta chains from the same sample are listed, as sequenced in a study of CD8 T cells in ankylosing spondylitis. From the 5' RACE reads, TCRdb called clonotypes with MiXCR, one entry per CDR3 protein. The table lists 300,000 to 350,000 distinct CDR3 sequences, around 21% of them singletons. Sequencing was done on a sample of blood, either unsorted or a sorted T cell fraction (not recorded which). The receptors were gathered from a female donor with ankylosing spondylitis or in good health (not recorded which).

The rearrangement links TRBV24-1 to TRBJ2-2, with D perhaps TRBD1 (6 bases). The CDR3 contains 14 residues. Germline V gene data show CDR1 as KGHDR and CDR2 as SFDVKD. Trimming removed 5 bases at V and 6 bases at J, with 12 bases between. The CDR3 loop reads CATSGGGEAGELFF. The CDR3 DNA reads TGTGCCACCAGTGGAGGGGGAGAGGCCGGGGAGCTGTTTTTT.

This chain uses TRBV20-1 with TRBJ2-2; 8 positions agree with TRBD2. The V and J ends lost 4 bases and 4 bases, in that order; junction bases with no gene match: 14. In germline, CDR1 is DFQATT, CDR2 SNEGSKA (reference sequence). CDR3 size: 17 residues. The CDR3 region is CSAKRGSGSLGTGELFF. Written as DNA, the CDR3 is TGCAGTGCTAAGCGGGGGAGCGGGAGCCTGGGCACCGGGGAGCTGTTTTTT.

This clonotype appeared many times. The chain couples TRBV12-3 or TRBV12-4 to TRBJ1-1, with 7 bases lining up with TRBD1. The CDR3 contains 14 residues. J gave up 2 bases and V 2 bases, and 2 bases lay outside the gene matches. The CDR3 sequence: CASSLTGANTEAFF. In nucleotides, the CDR3 is TGTGCCAGCAGTTTAACAGGGGCAAACACTGAAGCTTTCTTT.

The chain recombines TRBV6-5 with TRBJ2-7; TRBD2 matches 8 bases. Looked up from germline, CDR1 is MNHEY and CDR2 is SVGAGI. V was clipped by 3 bases and J by 3 bases; unmatched bases: 7. The CDR3 runs to 15 residues. The CDR3 loop is CASSYRGLVNYEQYF. The CDR3 DNA reads TGTGCCAGCAGTTATCGGGGACTAGTAAACTACGAGCAGTACTTC.

The chain uses TRBV28 and TRBJ2-7, with D maybe TRBD1 (7 bases). This CDR3 is built from 14 residues. Trimming left V 6 bases short and J 1 base short, with 13 bases between. Germline CDR1 MDHEN, CDR2 SYDVKM. The CDR3 loop reads CASRTGAGSYEQYF. CDR3 nucleotide sequence: TGTGCCAGCAGAACAGGGGCGGGGTCCTACGAGCAGTACTTC.

The rearrangement links TRBV5-1 to TRBJ2-3; the match to TRBD1 covers 9 bases. V was clipped by 7 bases and J by 5 bases; unmatched bases: 11. CDR3 length: 15 amino acids. Germline CDR1 and CDR2: SGHRS and YFSETQ. CDR3 region: CASLPQGASGDTQYF. DNA of the CDR3: TGCGCCAGCCTCCCACAGGGGGCTTCCGGAGATACGCAGTATTTT. The whole variable domain, remainder taken from reference TRBV5-1 and TRBJ2-3, is KAGVTQTPRYLIKTRGQQVTLSCSPISGHRSVSWYQQTPGQGLQFLFEYFSETQRNKGNFPGRFSGRQFSNSRSEMNVSTLELGDSALYLCASLPQGASGDTQYFGPGTRLTVL.

DNA of the CDR3: TGTGCCAGCAGTCCCCCCAGCGGGAGGTTAGATACGCAGTATTTT. Amino acid sequence: CASSPPSGRLDTQYF. V is TRBV6-1 and J is TRBJ2-3; 9 nucleotides align to TRBD2. V was clipped by 5 bases and J by 5 bases; unmatched bases: 8. This CDR3 is built from 15 residues. Germline loops: CDR1 MNHNS, CDR2 SASEGT.

The J gene is TRBJ2-1, the V gene TRBV5-1, with D possibly TRBD1 on 5 matching bases. The germline V gene encodes CDR1 SGHRS and CDR2 YFSETQ. The germline V and J ends were trimmed by 4 bases and 8 bases, with 13 bases remaining between them. The CDR3 covers 13 residues. The CDR3 sequence is CASSGTWGDEQFF. The CDR3 bases are TGCGCCAGCAGCGGAACCTGGGGCGATGAGCAGTTCTTC.

This chain joins TRBV5-1 and TRBJ2-7; D is ambiguous. CDR1 and CDR2 (germline): SGHRS, YFSETQ. This CDR3 spans 13 amino acids. The V end lost 0 bases, the J end lost 3 bases, and 7 bases lay between the germline ends. CDR3 protein: CASSLVAGYEQYF. In DNA, the CDR3 is TGCGCCAGCAGCTTGGTGGCAGGCTACGAGCAGTACTTC.

Many counts were recorded for this clonotype. The rearrangement joins TRBV29-1 to TRBJ2-2; possible D gene TRBD1, 5 bases. Trimming took 3 bases from V and 5 from J, leaving 13 bases between them. The CDR3 covers 14 residues. Germline CDR1 reads SQVTM; CDR2 reads ANQGSEA. The CDR3 loop is CSVDPGKATGELFF. Here the CDR3 DNA reads TGCAGCGTTGATCCAGGGAAAGCTACCGGGGAGCTGTTTTTT.

This chain connects TRBV10-3 to TRBJ2-1; TRBD1 matches 9 bases. The CDR3 is 14 amino acids. J was trimmed by 7 bases and V by 6 bases; bases with no gene match: 7. The V gene's germline CDR1 is ENHRY and CDR2 SYGVKD. CDR3: CAISRQGDLNEQFF. The CDR3 DNA follows: TGTGCCATCAGCCGACAGGGGGACCTGAATGAGCAGTTCTTC.

This clonotype has at least ten counts. The chain has TRBV12-3 or TRBV12-4 and TRBJ2-7, with 7 positions matching TRBD2. The CDR3 has 17 residues. V was clipped by 0 bases and J by 3 bases; unmatched bases: 11. The CDR3 region has the DNA TGTGCCAGCAGTTTAGCCACCTTAGGGAGGGGTGGCTACGAGCAGTACTTC. This codes for CASSLATLGRGGYEQYF.

This clonotype was seen ten or more times. The chain has TRBV20-1 and TRBJ2-1; maybe TRBD1 (6 bases). CDR3 size: 17 residues. Trimming cost V 1 base and J 0 bases, with 16 bases left between them. Germline V lookup: CDR1 DFQATT, CDR2 SNEGSKA (reference sequence). The CDR3 reads CSARAVKQGISYNEQFF. Written as DNA, the CDR3 is TGCAGTGCTAGAGCCGTCAAACAGGGAATCTCCTACAATGAGCAGTTCTTC.

This clonotype was seen many times. Here the CDR3 reads CASSPLFVEYTEAFF. The CDR3 DNA reads as TGTGCCAGCAGTCCTTTATTTGTAGAGTACACTGAAGCTTTCTTT. The gene calls are TRBV12-3 or TRBV12-4 and TRBJ1-1; D remains unclear. The CDR3 covers 15 residues. Deletions cut 5 bases from V and 3 bases from J, with 16 bases between.

This chain connects TRBV12-3 or TRBV12-4 to TRBJ1-1, with no clear D. There are 14 residues in the CDR3. V lost 2 bases and J 5 bases, leaving 12 bases between the germline ends. CDR3 region: CASSLSTRKTEAFF. CDR3 in DNA: TGTGCCAGCAGTTTATCCACCAGGAAGACTGAAGCTTTCTTT.

This clonotype showed up just a few times. V gene TRBV7-9 combines with J gene TRBJ1-5; 7 nucleotides agree with TRBD1. V trimming: 5 bases; J trimming: 4 bases; junction bases outside the gene matches: 5. The germline gives CDR1 SEHNR, CDR2 FQNEAQ (reference sequence). The CDR3 length is 14 residues. CDR3 coding DNA: TGTGCCAGCAGCCCTGGGACAGAGAATCAGCCCCAGCATTTT. Translation: CASSPGTENQPQHF.

The chain joins TRBV5-1 to TRBJ2-7, with 7 bases that match TRBD1. This CDR3 contains 16 residues. Trimming at V came to 4 bases and at J to 5 bases, leaving 15 bases not matched to a gene. CDR1 SGHRS and CDR2 YFSETQ come from the germline V gene. The CDR3 DNA is TGCGCCAGCAGCCCTCGAACGACACAGGGGCGGAACGAGCAGTACTTC. As protein: CASSPRTTQGRNEQYF.

V usage is TRBV6-1 and J usage is TRBJ2-2, with TRBD1 identical over 7 bases. The CDR3 is 16 amino acids. The germline gives CDR1 MNHNS, CDR2 SASEGT. Trimming at V came to 6 bases and at J to 0 bases, leaving 7 bases not matched to a gene. CDR3 protein: CASSQRQGPNTGELFF. The CDR3 nucleotides are TGTGCCAGCAGCCAAAGACAGGGACCGAACACCGGGGAGCTGTTTTTT.

This clonotype was seen more than once but under ten times. The J gene is TRBJ1-5, the V gene TRBV5-6; TRBD1 might be the D (5 bases). V gave up 6 bases and J gave up 2 bases, with 12 bases separating them. Per germline, CDR1 SGHDT and CDR2 YYEEEE. CDR3 length: 14 amino acids. CDR3 amino acids: CASTLIGGNQPQHF. The DNA of the CDR3 is TGTGCCAGCACCCTAATAGGGGGCAATCAGCCCCAGCATTTT.

This clonotype was recorded a few times. The gene calls are TRBV5-5 and TRBJ2-7; 11 bases are a match to TRBD2. Trimming at V came to 4 bases and at J to 2 bases, leaving 11 bases not matched to a gene. The germline gives CDR1 SGHKS, CDR2 YYEKEE (reference sequence). The CDR3 is 17 amino acids. The CDR3 loop reads CASSPRGLAGGPYEQYF. CDR3 bases: TGTGCCAGCAGCCCGAGGGGCCTAGCGGGAGGTCCCTACGAGCAGTACTTC. Based on the CDR3 plus reference TRBV5-5 and TRBJ2-7, the full variable domain is DAGVTQSPTHLIKTRGQQVTLRCSPISGHKSVSWYQQVLGQGPQFIFQYYEKEERGRGNFPDRFSARQFPNYSSELNVNALLLGDSALYLCASSPRGLAGGPYEQYFGPGTRLTVT.

There are many counts of this clonotype. The gene calls are TRBV12-3 or TRBV12-4 and TRBJ2-7; the D is unclear. The CDR3 is made up of 12 amino acids. The V and J ends lost 8 bases and 3 bases respectively, with 11 bases between them. CDR3: CASRKGGYEQYF. The CDR3 region has the DNA TGTGCCAGCCGAAAGGGCGGCTACGAGCAGTACTTC.

This clonotype appeared many times. The chain is built from TRBV4-3 and TRBJ2-2; no reliable D call. Germline V CDR1 and CDR2: LGHNA, YSLEER. Trimming shortened V by 1 base and J by 6 bases, and 12 bases separated the two germline ends. The CDR3 is made up of 15 amino acids. Written as DNA, the CDR3 is TGCGCCAGCAGCCAAGGAAGGCTCTCCCCCGGGGAGCTGTTTTTT. This codes for CASSQGRLSPGELFF.

This clonotype was seen more than once but under ten times. The V call is TRBV10-3, the J call TRBJ1-1; possibly TRBD1 for D (5 bases). Germline V CDR1 and CDR2: ENHRY, SYGVKD. The V end lost 3 bases, the J end lost 4 bases, and 15 bases lay between the germline ends. The CDR3 has 15 amino acids. CDR3 DNA sequence: TGTGCCATCAGTGATCAACCCGAGAGGGGCACTGAAGCTTTCTTT. Translated, it gives CAISDQPERGTEAFF.

The rearrangement uses TRBV19 and TRBJ1-5, with no clear D. V was cut by 6 bases and J by 5 bases, with 11 bases left in between. This CDR3 comprises 13 residues. From germline, CDR1 is LNHDA and CDR2 SQIVND (reference sequence). CDR3 in amino acids: CASREDGYQPQHF. For the CDR3, the DNA is TGTGCCAGTAGAGAGGACGGATATCAGCCCCAGCATTTT.